The rows below give T cell receptor beta chains drawn from one sample of a study of preoperative IRX-2 immunotherapy in early breast cancer. Profiled with immunoSEQ multiplex PCR; TCRdb holds only in-frame clones, not every one. The table has roughly 24,000 clones, 90% to 95% seen once. The material was tumor tissue, obtained after IRX-2 immunotherapy. These TCRs come from a human donor with breast cancer. Each CDR3 is given without its conserved first and last residue. Some rows have no size entry. The others give once, few or many, or a class for an expanded clone.

clone size | J gene | V gene | CDR3 protein
. | TRBJ2-1 | TRBV11-2 | ASSFVDNEQF
. | TRBJ2-7 | TRBV20-1 | SAGYYEQY
. | TRBJ2-2 | TRBV11-2 | ASSVRLAANTGELF
. | TRBJ1-5 | TRBV5-1 | ASRKEEGTNQPQH
. | TRBJ1-1 | TRBV12-5 | ASGPGTAFTEAF
. | TRBJ2-1 | TRBV5-4 | ASSLASGSSYNEQF
. | TRBJ2-7 | TRBV7-9 | ASSLDQGASYEQY
. | TRBJ2-1 | TRBV5-6 | ASSLGAGGAYNEQF
. | TRBJ1-5 | TRBV5-8 | ASSLYGQSYQPQH
once | TRBJ1-1 | TRBV7-6 | ASSLAGAGTEAF
. | TRBJ1-5 | TRBV2 | ASNGDGNQPQH
. | TRBJ1-2 | TRBV5-5 | ASSPTGAYFNYGYT
. | TRBJ1-3 | TRBV21-1 | ASSNPTVSAIY
. | TRBJ1-6 | TRBV4-1 | ASSPNRGLGGSPLH
. | TRBJ2-7 | TRBV20-1 | SARHHEQY
. | TRBJ2-7 | TRBV5-1 | ASSPRDSTSYEQY
. | TRBJ2-1 | TRBV7-3 | ASSLNRGPFNEQF
. | TRBJ1-6 | TRBV19 | ASSKDSRSYNSPLH
once | TRBJ1-2 | TRBV28 | ASRPTGKSNYGYT
. | TRBJ1-2 | TRBV11-2 | ASSLAYRGPYGYT
once | TRBJ1-6 | TRBV25-1 | ASSEYGPLH
. | TRBJ2-7 | TRBV10-3 | AISPTTYEQY
. | TRBJ2-2 | TRBV7-3 | ASSLIGANTGELF
. | TRBJ2-5 | TRBV19 | ASSIPPSGTSRETQY
. | TRBJ2-3 | TRBV2 | ASTWDRGIDTQY
once | TRBJ2-5 | TRBV2 | ASSATSGGDQETQY
. | TRBJ1-2 | TRBV29-1 | SGTGGDLVGYT
. | TRBJ2-1 | TRBV4-1 | ASSQDPGLAGYNEQF
. | TRBJ2-1 | TRBV9 | ASSASYSGSGHNEQF
. | TRBJ2-7 | TRBV5-8 | ASSHGQSYEQY
. | TRBJ2-7 | TRBV5-6 | ASSLWDRTSYEQY
. | TRBJ2-7 | TRBV29-1 | SVRGGFKDEQY
. | TRBJ1-2 | TRBV7-2 | ASSLGGQAANYGYT
. | TRBJ2-1 | TRBV7-3 | ASSLDQGSSYNEQF
. | TRBJ1-1 | TRBV4-2 | ASSQEDLNTEAF
. | TRBJ2-2 | TRBV7-8 | ASSLDWNTGELF
. | TRBJ2-3 | TRBV10-1 | AGLARLAGGDTQY
. | TRBJ2-3 | TRBV9 | ASSPRTRSPTDTQY
. | TRBJ2-7 | TRBV4-1 | ASSQDLTSGVYEQY
. | TRBJ2-7 | TRBV27 | ASSPPRTGVSSSYEQY
. | TRBJ2-7 | TRBV2 | ASSEGTSRLEQY
. | TRBJ2-1 | TRBV27 | ASSLSQGYNEQF
. | TRBJ2-7 | TRBV7-9 | ASSLARRDSLRDYEQY
once | TRBJ2-2 | TRBV5-4 | ASSSTPSGGLFGELF
. | TRBJ1-1 | TRBV5-1 | ASSLRQGEAF
. | TRBJ2-3 | TRBV5-1 | ASSLSTDTQY
. | TRBJ1-1 | TRBV18 | ASSPIRGDEAF
. | TRBJ2-2 | TRBV11-2 | ASSPPKPGELF